This TCR beta chain was retrieved from a study of blood T cell repertoires in COVID-19. Study at large: Samples representing acute and convalescent COVID-19 were sourced from the United States, Italy and Spain. Sources were T cells, B-cell-depleted T cells, or PBMCs; the material itself was cDNA or gDNA.

V was pared by 6 bases and J by 4 bases, with 12 bases between. Germline CDR1 and CDR2: ENHRY and SYGVKD. The length of the CDR3 is 13 residues. Per the original methods: Nucleated cell number was recorded as an estimate derived from reference gene primer amplification. Measured with immunoSEQ multiplex PCR; TCRdb has only the in-frame clones, and not every one. V, J and clone size reflect that table, while D and trimming were determined from the DNA. This sample has about 150,000 clones, with roughly 80% found just once. The chain carries TRBV10-3 and TRBJ1-1; the D gene is possibly TRBD1 (5 bases). Sequencing was done on a sample of peripheral blood. The source is a woman aged 55-69 years with acute or convalescent COVID-19. For the CDR3, the DNA is TGTGCCATCAGGACGCCGGGGGGCACTGAAGCTTTCTTT. Residues: CAIRTPGGTEAFF.